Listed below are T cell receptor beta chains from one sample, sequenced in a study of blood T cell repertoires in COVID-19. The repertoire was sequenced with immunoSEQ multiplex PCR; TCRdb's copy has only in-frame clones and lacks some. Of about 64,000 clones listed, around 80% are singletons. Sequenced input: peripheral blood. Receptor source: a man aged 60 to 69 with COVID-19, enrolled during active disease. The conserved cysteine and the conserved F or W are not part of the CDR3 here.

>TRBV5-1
ASSEGLLSGANVLT
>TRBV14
ASSQSLAEYEQY
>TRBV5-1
ASSTGLAGGNGETQY
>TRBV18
ASSPTQDRGRGETQY
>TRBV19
ASSGSALGSGANVLT
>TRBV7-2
ASSFLAADTQY
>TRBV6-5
ASSSDQQGRTQY
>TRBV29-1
SIGQITGELF
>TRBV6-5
ASRREGEKLF
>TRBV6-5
ASRGADRYRGPLH
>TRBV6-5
ASKPHSGPYEQY
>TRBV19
ASSIVQGQNTEAF
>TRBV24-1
ATSDLGDYGYT
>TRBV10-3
AISDSDNQPQH
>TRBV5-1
ASSPGSYGRNEKLF
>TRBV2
ASARGLAGIYEQY
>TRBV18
ASSPTGQQY
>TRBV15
ATSRPEGGAGKEKLF
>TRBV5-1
ASSSNSPPSTYEQY
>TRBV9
ASSASKNIQY
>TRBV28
ASSLRTDTLREQY
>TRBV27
ASGGLYTEAF
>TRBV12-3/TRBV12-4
ANRGARYEQY
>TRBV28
ASSPTGGGTDTQY
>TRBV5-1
ATSIGQAFTDTQY
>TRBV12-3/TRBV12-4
ASSPRRGGEQF
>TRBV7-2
ASSYRGGPEDTQY
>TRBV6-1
ASSPAKGSWETQY
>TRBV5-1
ASSWLAQAGEELF
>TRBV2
ASKLVETQY
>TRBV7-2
ASSLVSGVGQPQH
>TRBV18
ASSRNNYEQY
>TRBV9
ASSASHGGSYEQY
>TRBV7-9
ASTSGAGEGEQY
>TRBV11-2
ASSLGAGPTYNEQF
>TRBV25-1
ASSLAGVGDTQY
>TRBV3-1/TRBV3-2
ASSQRQGHTEAF
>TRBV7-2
ASSSGLAERLYEQY
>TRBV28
ASSSRQGARYEQY
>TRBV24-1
ATSDRGNEQF
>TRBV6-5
ASSMTGNSNQPQH
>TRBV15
ATSRDRGGVTEAF
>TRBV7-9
ASSSGWGDYGYT
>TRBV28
ASRAPTDWGPQH
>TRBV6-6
ASSLLGQGGQPQH
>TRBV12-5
ASGLVLTGDTEAF
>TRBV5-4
ASSLGRELNTEAF
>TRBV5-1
ASSPADKGYEQY